The present T cell receptor beta chain was sequenced within a study of CD8+CD57+ T cells in acquired aplastic anemia. Patients sequenced had flow cytometry evidence of CD8+CD57+ cell expansion. Every one of the patients had aplastic anemia (severe, acquired). The study profiled TCR beta VDJ and CDR3 using genomic DNA as template. TCRdb re-analysed the reads in MiXCR, keeping a single row per CDR3 protein. In the table there are around 200,000 distinct CDR3 sequences, 63% of which are singletons. Trimming cost V 5 bases and J 5 bases, with 18 bases left between them. The CDR3 has 15 residues. Germline V gene sequence: CDR1 SGHTA, CDR2 FQGTGA.

The sequence was obtained from a human donor with aplastic anemia. The chain employs TRBV7-3 and TRBJ1-1; D gene ambiguous. Sequenced: sorted CD4+, CD8+, or CD8+CD57+ T cells (not recorded which) from PBMCs. In DNA form, the CDR3 reads TGTGCCAGCAGCCCTCAAATTACGGGGAGGACTGAAGCTTTCTTT. As protein: CASSPQITGRTEAFF.